This TCR beta chain was obtained from a study of cytomegalovirus exposure and HLA in healthy donors. The data were produced by immunoSEQ multiplex PCR, yet TCRdb's version contains in-frame clones alone and is incomplete. This table holds 150,000 to 180,000 clones, approximately 86% found once. Trimming shortened V by 4 bases and J by 3 bases, and 12 bases separated the two germline ends. The CDR3 is 14 amino acids. Germline V lookup: CDR1 KGHSH, CDR2 LQKENI. In regard to this clone: The antigen is unknown.

Findings and caveats of the study: The study listed approximately 170 cytomegalovirus-associated TCR beta chains.

The material sequenced was PBMCs. The chain is built from TRBV18 and TRBJ1-1; D unresolved. This clonotype was sampled from a man in his late teens or twenties in good health and CMV-seropositive. CDR3 DNA: TGTGCCAGCTCACTTACACATCGGGACACTGAAGCTTTCTTT. Translation gives CASSLTHRDTEAFF.